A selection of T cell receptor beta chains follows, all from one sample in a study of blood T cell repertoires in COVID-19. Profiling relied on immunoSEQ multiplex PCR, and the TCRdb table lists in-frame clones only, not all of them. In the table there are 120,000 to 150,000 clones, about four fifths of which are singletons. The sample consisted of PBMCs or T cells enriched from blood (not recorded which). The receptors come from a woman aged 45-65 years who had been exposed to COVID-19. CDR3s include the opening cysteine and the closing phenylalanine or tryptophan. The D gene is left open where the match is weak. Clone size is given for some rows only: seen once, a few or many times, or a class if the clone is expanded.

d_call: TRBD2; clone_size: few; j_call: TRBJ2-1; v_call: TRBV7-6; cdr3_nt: TGTGCCAGCAGCTTAGTCGGACTAGGAGGAAATGAGCAGTTCTTC; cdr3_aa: CASSLVGLGGNEQFF
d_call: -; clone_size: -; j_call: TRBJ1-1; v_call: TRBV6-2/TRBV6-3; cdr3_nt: TGTGCCAGCAGCGTGACAGAGACCACTGAAGCTTTCTTT; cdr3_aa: CASSVTETTEAFF
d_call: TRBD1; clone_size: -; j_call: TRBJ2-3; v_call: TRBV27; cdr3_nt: TGTGCCAGCAGTTTCGGGACAGGGAGCACAGATACGCAGTATTTT; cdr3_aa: CASSFGTGSTDTQYF
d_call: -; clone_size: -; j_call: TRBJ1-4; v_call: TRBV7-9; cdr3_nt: TGTGCCAGCAGCGAAGCCGGGGTTGAACTGTTTTTT; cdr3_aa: CASSEAGVELFF
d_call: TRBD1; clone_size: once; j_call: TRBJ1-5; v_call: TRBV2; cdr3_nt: TGTGCCAGCAGTGGAGTGGGGACAGCACATCAGCCCCAGCATTTT; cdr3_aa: CASSGVGTAHQPQHF
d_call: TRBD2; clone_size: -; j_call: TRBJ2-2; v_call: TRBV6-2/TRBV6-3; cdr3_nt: TGTGCCAGCAGTACCGGGACTAGCCCCCTTAACGGGGAGCTGTTTTTT; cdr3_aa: CASSTGTSPLNGELFF
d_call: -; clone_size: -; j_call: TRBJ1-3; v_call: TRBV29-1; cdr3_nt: TGCAGCGTCGCGCCATCTGGAAACACCATATATTTT; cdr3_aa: CSVAPSGNTIYF
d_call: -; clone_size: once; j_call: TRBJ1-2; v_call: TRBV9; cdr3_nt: TGTGCCAGCAGCGTAGGGCAGGGGAAATCCTATGGCTACACCTTC; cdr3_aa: CASSVGQGKSYGYTF
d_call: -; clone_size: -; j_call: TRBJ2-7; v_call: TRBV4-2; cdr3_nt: TGTGCCAGCAGCCAAGATTCAGCGGTGGCGTACGAGCAGTACTTC; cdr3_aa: CASSQDSAVAYEQYF
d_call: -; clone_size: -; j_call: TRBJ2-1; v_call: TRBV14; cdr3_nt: TGTGCCAGCAGCCGGGCAGGGGAGGGCAATGAGCAGTTCTTC; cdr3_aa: CASSRAGEGNEQFF
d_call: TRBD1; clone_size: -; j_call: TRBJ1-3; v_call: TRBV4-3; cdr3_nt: TGCGCCAGCAGCCTAGGCACCGGGACAGCCGCATCAACCTCTGGAAACACCATATATTTT; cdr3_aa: CASSLGTGTAASTSGNTIYF
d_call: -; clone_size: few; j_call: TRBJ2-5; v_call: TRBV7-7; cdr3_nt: TGTGCTAGCAGCTTAACCCTAGCTGGGACCCAGTACTTC; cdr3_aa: CASSLTLAGTQYF
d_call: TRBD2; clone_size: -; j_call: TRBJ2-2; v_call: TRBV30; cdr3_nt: TGTGCCTGGAGTGTACCTTCTAGCGGGAGCCCAACCGGGGAGCTGTTTTTT; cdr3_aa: CAWSVPSSGSPTGELFF
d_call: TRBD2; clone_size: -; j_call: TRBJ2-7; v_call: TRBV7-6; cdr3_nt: TGTGCCAGCAGCCCGCGGGAGGGAGTCATCTACGAGCAGTACTTC; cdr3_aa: CASSPREGVIYEQYF
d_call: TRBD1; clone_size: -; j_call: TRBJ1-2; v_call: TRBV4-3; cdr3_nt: TGCGCCAGCAGCCAAGACGACAGGGTCTATGGCTACACCTTC; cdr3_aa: CASSQDDRVYGYTF
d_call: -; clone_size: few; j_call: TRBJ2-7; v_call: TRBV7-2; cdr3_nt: TGTGCCAGCAGCCTAGGAGGTAGTTCGGGTGAGCAGTACTTC; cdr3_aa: CASSLGGSSGEQYF
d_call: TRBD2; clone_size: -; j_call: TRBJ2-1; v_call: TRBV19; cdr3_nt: TGTGCCAGTAGTGTGGCGACTAGCAGTGATGAGCAGTTCTTC; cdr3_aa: CASSVATSSDEQFF
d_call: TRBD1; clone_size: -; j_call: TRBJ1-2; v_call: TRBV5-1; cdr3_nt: TGCGCCAGCAGAGGGACAGAATCTAACTATGGCTACACCTTC; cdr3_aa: CASRGTESNYGYTF
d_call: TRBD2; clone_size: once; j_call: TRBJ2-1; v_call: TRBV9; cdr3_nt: TGTGCCAGCAGCGCCAGCGGGGCCCCCTACAATGAGCAGTTCTTC; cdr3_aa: CASSASGAPYNEQFF
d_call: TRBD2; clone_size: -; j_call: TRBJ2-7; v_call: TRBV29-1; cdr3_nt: TGCAGCGTTGAAGAAGCACGAGAGGGAGAAGCACGGGACTACCCTTTCTCCTACGAGCAGTACTTC; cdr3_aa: CSVEEAREGEARDYPFSYEQYF
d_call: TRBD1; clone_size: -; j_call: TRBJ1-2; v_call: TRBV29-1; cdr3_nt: TGCAGCGTCGATGGTGGACAGGCGAGATCCGCCTATGGCTACACCTTC; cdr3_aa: CSVDGGQARSAYGYTF
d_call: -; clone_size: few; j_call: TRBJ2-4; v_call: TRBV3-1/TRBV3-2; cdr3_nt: TGTGCCAGCAGCCAAGAGGGGGCAGGGGCAGCCAAAAACATTCAGTACTTC; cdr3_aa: CASSQEGAGAAKNIQYF
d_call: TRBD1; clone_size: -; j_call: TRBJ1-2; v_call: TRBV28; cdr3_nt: TGTGCCAGCAGTTTCCCGGGACAGGCTAATGGCTACACCTTC; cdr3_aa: CASSFPGQANGYTF
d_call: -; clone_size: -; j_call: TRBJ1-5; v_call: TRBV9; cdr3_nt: TGTGCCAGCAGCGGAACAGGGAGCAATCAGCCCCAGCATTTT; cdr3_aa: CASSGTGSNQPQHF
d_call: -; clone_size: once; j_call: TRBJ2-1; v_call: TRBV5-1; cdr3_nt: TGCGCCAGCGGCCCGGGAGCGGGCCAATCCTACAATGAGCAGTTCTTC; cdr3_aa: CASGPGAGQSYNEQFF
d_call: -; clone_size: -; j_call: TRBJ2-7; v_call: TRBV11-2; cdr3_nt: TGTGCCAGCAGCTTAGACTTAGATCGGGACTACGAGCAGTACTTC; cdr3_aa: CASSLDLDRDYEQYF
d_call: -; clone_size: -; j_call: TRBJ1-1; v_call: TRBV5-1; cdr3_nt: TGCGCCAGCAGCTCCAACAGTGCGAACACTGAAGCTTTCTTT; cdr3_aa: CASSSNSANTEAFF
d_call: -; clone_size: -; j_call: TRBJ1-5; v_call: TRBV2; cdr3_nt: TGTGCCAGCGGGGGGGGAACAGTCACAACTCTAACCCAGCATTTT; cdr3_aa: CASGGGTVTTLTQHF
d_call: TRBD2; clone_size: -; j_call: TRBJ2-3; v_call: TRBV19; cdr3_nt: TGTGCCAGTAGTGACCTAGCGGGAGTTACGGATACGCAGTATTTT; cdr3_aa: CASSDLAGVTDTQYF
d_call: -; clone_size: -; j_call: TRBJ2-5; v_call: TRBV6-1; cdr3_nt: TGTGCCAGCAGTGAATTTGGCAGGGATGTCCAAGAGACCCAGTACTTC; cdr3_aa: CASSEFGRDVQETQYF
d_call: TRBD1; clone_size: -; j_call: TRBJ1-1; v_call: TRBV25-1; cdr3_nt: TGTGCCAGCAGTCGCGGACAGGGGCTTGAAGCTTTCTTT; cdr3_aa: CASSRGQGLEAFF
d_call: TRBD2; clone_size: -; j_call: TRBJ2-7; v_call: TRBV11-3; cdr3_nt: TGTGCCAGCAGCTTAACGGTGGCCCCAGCGGGAGCGCCCTACGAGCAGTACTTC; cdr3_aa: CASSLTVAPAGAPYEQYF
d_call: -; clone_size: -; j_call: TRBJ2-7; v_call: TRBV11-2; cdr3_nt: TGTGCCAGCAGCTTAGTTGCGGGAACGTCCTACGAGCAGTACTTC; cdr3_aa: CASSLVAGTSYEQYF
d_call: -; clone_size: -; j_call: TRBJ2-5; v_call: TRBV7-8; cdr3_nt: TGTGCCAGCAGCTGGCGGAGATACCAAGAGACCCAGTACTTC; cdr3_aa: CASSWRRYQETQYF
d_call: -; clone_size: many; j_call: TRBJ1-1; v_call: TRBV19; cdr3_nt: TGTGCCAGTGCAGGGTACCCTGAAGCTTTCTTT; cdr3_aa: CASAGYPEAFF
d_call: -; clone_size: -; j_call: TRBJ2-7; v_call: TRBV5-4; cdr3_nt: TGTGCCAGCAGTTTGGGACTCCAAGCCGAGCAGTACTTC; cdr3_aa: CASSLGLQAEQYF
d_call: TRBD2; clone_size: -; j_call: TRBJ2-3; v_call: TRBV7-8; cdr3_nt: TGTGCCAGCAGCTTCATAGCGGGAGGGACAGATACGCAGTATTTT; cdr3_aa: CASSFIAGGTDTQYF
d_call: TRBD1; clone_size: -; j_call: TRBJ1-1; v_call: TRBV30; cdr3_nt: TGTGCCGCGGACAGGGGGCGGGATACTGAAGCTTTCTTT; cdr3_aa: CAADRGRDTEAFF
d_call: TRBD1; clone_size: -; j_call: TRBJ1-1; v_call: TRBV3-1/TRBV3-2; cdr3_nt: TGTGCCAGCAGCCCGGGAACAGGGGCCCCGAACACTGAAGCTTTCTTT; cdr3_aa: CASSPGTGAPNTEAFF
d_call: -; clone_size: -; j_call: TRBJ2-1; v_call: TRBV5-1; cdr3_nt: TGCGCCAGCAGCTTGGTACCGGGAGCCTACAATGAGCAGTTCTTC; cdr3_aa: CASSLVPGAYNEQFF
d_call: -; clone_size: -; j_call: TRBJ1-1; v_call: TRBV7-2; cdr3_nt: TGTGCCAGCAGTTTAGTCCCCGTCGGGGGGACTGAAGCTTTCTTT; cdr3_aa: CASSLVPVGGTEAFF
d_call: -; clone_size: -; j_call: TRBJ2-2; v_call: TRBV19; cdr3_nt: TGTGCCAGCGGGAGACTTACTAGTGCGAACACCGGGGAGCTGTTTTTT; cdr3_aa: CASGRLTSANTGELFF
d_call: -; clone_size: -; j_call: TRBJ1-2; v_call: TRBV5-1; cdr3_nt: TGCGCCAGCAAGCAGCTACTACAGGAGAACTATGGCTACACCTTC; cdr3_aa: CASKQLLQENYGYTF
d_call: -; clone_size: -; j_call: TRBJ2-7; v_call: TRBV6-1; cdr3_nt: TGTGCCAGCAGTGAATATGTTTACGAGCAGTACTTC; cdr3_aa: CASSEYVYEQYF
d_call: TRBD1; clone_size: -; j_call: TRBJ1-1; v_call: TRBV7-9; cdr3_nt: TGTGCCAGCAGACAGGGGAGGACTGAAGCTTTCTTT; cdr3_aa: CASRQGRTEAFF
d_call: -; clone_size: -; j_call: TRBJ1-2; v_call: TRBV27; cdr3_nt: TGTGCCAGCAGTTTGGGAGTACAGGGTTCTAACTATGGCTACACCTTC; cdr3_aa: CASSLGVQGSNYGYTF
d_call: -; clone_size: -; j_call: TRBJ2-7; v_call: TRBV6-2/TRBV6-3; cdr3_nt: TGTGCCAGCAGTTACTCGATAGCTTTGAGCGAGCAGTACTTC; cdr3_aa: CASSYSIALSEQYF
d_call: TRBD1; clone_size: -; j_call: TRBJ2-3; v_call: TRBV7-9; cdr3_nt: TGTGCCAGCAGCCCAACCCCAAAGGGGGCGTGGGTCACAGATACGCAGTATTTT; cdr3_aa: CASSPTPKGAWVTDTQYF
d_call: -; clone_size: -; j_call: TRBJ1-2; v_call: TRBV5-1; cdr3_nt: TGCGCCAGCAGCATCAACACACAGAACTATGGCTACACCTTC; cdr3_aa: CASSINTQNYGYTF
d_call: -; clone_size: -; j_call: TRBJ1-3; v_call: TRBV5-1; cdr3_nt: TGCGCCAGCAGCAAGGACGGGGTCTCTGGAAACACCATATATTTT; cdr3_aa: CASSKDGVSGNTIYF